The T cell receptor (beta chain) under discussion was sequenced for a study of blood T cell repertoires in COVID-19. Study-wide context: Italy, Spain and the United States were the sources of the convalescent and acute COVID-19 samples. In each case, the material was cDNA or gDNA derived from T cells, B-cell-depleted T cells, or PBMCs.

In the original processing: Nucleated cell number was recorded as an estimate derived from reference gene primer amplification. The method was immunoSEQ multiplex PCR; TCRdb's version includes in-frame clones alone and lacks a portion of them. The V and J calls and the clone size are those of that table, but D and trimming were determined from the DNA. Found here are a few hundred thousand clones, around 90% of them singletons; the top ten hold about 4.1%. This clone came up once. The germline V gene encodes CDR1 SQVTM and CDR2 ANQGSEA. With 5 bases clipped from V and 2 bases from J, the junction kept 5 bases outside the gene matches. This CDR3 spans 13 amino acids.

This TCR came from a man aged 60 to 69 who had recovered from COVID-19. The chain carries TRBV29-1 and TRBJ1-1, with 7 bases matching TRBD1. The source material was peripheral blood. The CDR3 is CSVRTGSNTEAFF. In DNA form, the CDR3 reads TGCAGCGTTAGGACAGGCTCAAACACTGAAGCTTTCTTT.